Following are 5 T cell receptor beta chains from one sample sequenced in a study of blood T cells in healthy people across ages. It was with a sample-barcoded 5' primer and a J-beta primer mix that a second PCR of roughly 7 to 12 cycles was run. In TCRdb, the 5' RACE reads were re-called with MiXCR into one record per CDR3 protein. The table has under 850,000 distinct CDR3 sequences, roughly 40% seen once. The sequenced material came from blood. These receptors all stem from a young man in good health.

Points on this clonotype: A much bigger clone sits one base away, suggesting this may be a read error. The J gene is TRBJ1-2, the V gene TRBV10-3, with D uncertain. Trimming removed 3 bases at V and 0 bases at J, with 5 bases between. CDR3 length: 13 residues. Per germline, CDR1 ENHRY and CDR2 SYGVKD. CDR3 residues: CAISDQTNYGYTF. CDR3 DNA sequence: TGTGCCATCAGTGACCAGACTAACTATGGCTACACCTTC.

The gene calls are TRBV28 and TRBJ2-5, with 10 bases aligning to TRBD1. Per the germline V gene, CDR1 is MDHEN and CDR2 is SYDVKM. The V and J ends lost 5 bases and 1 base, in that order; junction bases with no gene match: 4. The CDR3 consists of 15 residues. CDR3 region: CASSTRTGGQETQYF. CDR3 nucleotide sequence: TGTGCCAGCAGTACCCGGACAGGGGGCCAAGAGACCCAGTACTTC.

V gene TRBV12-3 or TRBV12-4 combines with J gene TRBJ2-1; tentatively, D is TRBD1 (5 bases). The CDR3 runs 16 residues. With 8 bases removed from V and 0 bases from J, the gap between germline ends came to 17 bases. The CDR3 bases are TGTGCCAGCGGGTTGGACATACTTTACTCCTACAATGAGCAGTTCTTC. Amino acid sequence: CASGLDILYSYNEQFF.

The CDR3 nucleotides read TGCGCCAGCAGCCAAACCAGGGCGAACACCGGGGAGCTGTTTTTT. Its protein product is CASSQTRANTGELFF. V usage is TRBV4-3 and J usage is TRBJ2-2; the D gene is possibly TRBD1 (5 bases). V was clipped by 2 bases and J by 0 bases, with 7 bases between them. The CDR3 extends over 15 amino acids. Germline CDR1 LGHNA, CDR2 YSLEER.

This clonotype turned up a few times. The chain links TRBV14 to TRBJ1-1, with 7 bases matching TRBD1. The J segment lost 11 bases and the V segment lost 3 bases, leaving 9 bases of the junction unmatched. CDR1 SGHDN and CDR2 FVKESK come from the germline V gene. The CDR3 is made up of 13 amino acids. The CDR3 loop reads CASSQSPGGYAFF. CDR3 coding DNA: TGTGCCAGCAGCCAGTCCCCAGGGGGTTATGCTTTCTTT. The complete variable domain, with remaining parts taken from reference TRBV14 and TRBJ1-1, reads EAGVTQFPSHSVIEKGQTVTLRCDPISGHDNLYWYRRVMGKEIKFLLHFVKESKQDESGMPNNRFLAERTGGTYSTLKVQPAELEDSGVYFCASSQSPGGYAFFGQGTRLTVV.